This T cell receptor (beta chain) was found in a study of shared clonotypes between healthy human individuals. The CDR3 runs 16 residues. The V gene's germline CDR1 is MNHEY and CDR2 SMNVEV (reference sequence). Trimming removed 6 bases at V and 3 bases at J, with 20 bases between. Study-wide results and caveats: Large depth notwithstanding, sorted-subset sequencing proved incomplete by rarefaction.

Only in-frame clones appear in the TCRdb table, and some are missing; sequencing was by immunoSEQ multiplex PCR. The sample holds some 2,500,000 clones; 80% to 95% are singletons and the top ten take more than 0.35%. Turning to this clone: Its cognate antigen is unknown.

The material sequenced was naive CD4+ T cells from PBMCs. Noted subset: CD45RA+ positively selected. The chain is built from TRBV27 and TRBJ1-1; D is perhaps TRBD1 (6 bases). The origin of this receptor is a man aged 18 to 29 in good health. Some clones in this sample may be carry-over from other donors' samples. The CDR3 is CASRSWGRGRDTEAFF. The CDR3 DNA sequence: TGTGCCAGCAGATCCTGGGGGCGCGGGCGGGACACTGAAGCTTTCTTT.